The subject of this entry is one TCR beta chain. No antigen is known for it. This entry comes from a study of CD8 T cells in Susac syndrome. The CDR3 runs to 11 residues. V lost 1 base, J lost 7 bases, and 5 bases lay in between. Germline V CDR1 and CDR2: MNHEY, SMNVEV (reference sequence). Study conclusions and caveats: The authors acknowledged that the study's TCR sequencing and HLA analysis involved relatively few individuals.

The RNA, about 0.45 to 1 ug, was put through reverse transcription using random hexamers. MiXCR was run by TCRdb on the immunoSEQ multiplex PCR reads, yielding one entry per CDR3 protein. The sample shows some 120,000 distinct CDR3 sequences, around 91% of them seen only once. The TCR comes from a human donor with multiple sclerosis. Input material: CD8+ T cells from PBMCs. The chain has TRBV27 and TRBJ2-7; no definite D call. CDR3 DNA: TGTGCCAGCAGTTTATTTGGGGAGCAGTACTTC. This sequence encodes CASSLFGEQYF.